This TCR beta chain stems from a study of regulatory T cells in long-lasting Graves disease. Whole-study context: Newly diagnosed Graves' patients had under 3 months of antithyroid drugs.

V lost 3 bases and J lost 6, with 12 bases in between. The germline CDR1 and CDR2 sequences are KGHSH and LQKENI. The CDR3 extends over 14 amino acids. Time point reported: newly diagnosed GD, antithyroid drugs for less than 3 months. PBMCs were the source of the RNA used for TCR sequencing. CDR3 regions were amplified by Arm-PCR using iRepertoire HTBI primers to build TCR beta libraries. TCRdb fed the multiplex PCR reads into MiXCR, producing one record per CDR3 protein. Among roughly 520,000 distinct CDR3 sequences listed, more than 10% were seen once. This clonotype was observed many times. The same sample was also studied in work on T cells in Graves' hyperthyroidism and ophthalmopathy. Per that paper: Among clonotypes expanded in thyroid above 0.001, most were also found in blood.

The chain combines TRBV18 with TRBJ2-1, with D perhaps TRBD2 (6 bases). Sequencing used peripheral blood mononuclear cells (PBMCs), obtained at new diagnosis, from a patient treated with antithyroid drugs. The receptor was isolated from a woman aged 25 to 39 with Graves disease. For the CDR3, the DNA is TGTGCCAGCTCACCGCGGCAGGGAGGCAATGAGCAGTTCTTC. Translating gives CASSPRQGGNEQFF.